This entry is about one T cell receptor (beta chain). The sample comes from a study of T cell changes during pregnancy in multiple sclerosis. The germline V gene encodes CDR1 MGHDK and CDR2 SYGVNS. V lost 3 bases to trimming and J lost 2 bases; unmatched junction nucleotides: 4. The CDR3 sequence is 15 residues long. This table comes from immunoSEQ multiplex PCR, and its TCRdb copy is limited to in-frame clones, with some not included. Seen here are around 32,000 clones, 90% to 95% observed once, and the top ten hold 3.5% to 5%. The sequenced sample was CD8+ T cells from peripheral blood mononuclear cells, obtained in the second trimester of pregnancy. The rearrangement uses TRBV25-1 and TRBJ2-3, with 8 bases fitting TRBD1. The sequence was obtained from a female donor in good health, enrolled as a control in a pregnancy study. Written as DNA, the CDR3 is TGTGCCAGCAGTGACGGGGACAGGCCCACAGATACGCAGTATTTT. Its protein product is CASSDGDRPTDTQYF.